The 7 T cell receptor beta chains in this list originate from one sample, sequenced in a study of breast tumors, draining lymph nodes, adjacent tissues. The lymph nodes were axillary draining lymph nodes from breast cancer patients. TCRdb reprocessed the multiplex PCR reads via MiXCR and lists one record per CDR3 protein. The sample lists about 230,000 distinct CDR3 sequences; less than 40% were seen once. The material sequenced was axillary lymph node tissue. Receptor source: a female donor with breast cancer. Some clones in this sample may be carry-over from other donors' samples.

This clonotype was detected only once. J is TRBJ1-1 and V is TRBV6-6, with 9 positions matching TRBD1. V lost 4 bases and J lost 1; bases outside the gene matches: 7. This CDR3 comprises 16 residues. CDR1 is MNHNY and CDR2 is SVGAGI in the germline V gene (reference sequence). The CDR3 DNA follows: TGTGCCAGCAGTTCTTCCGGGACAGGGACGAACACTGAAGCTTTCTTT. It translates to CASSSSGTGTNTEAFF.

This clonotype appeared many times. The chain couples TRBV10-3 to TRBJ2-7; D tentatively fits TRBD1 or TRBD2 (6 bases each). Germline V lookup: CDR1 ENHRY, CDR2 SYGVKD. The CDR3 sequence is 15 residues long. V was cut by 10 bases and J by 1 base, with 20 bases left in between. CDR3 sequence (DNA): TGTGCCACGACAGACCGGACGGGGGCTTCCTACGAGCAGTACTTC. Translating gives CATTDRTGASYEQYF.

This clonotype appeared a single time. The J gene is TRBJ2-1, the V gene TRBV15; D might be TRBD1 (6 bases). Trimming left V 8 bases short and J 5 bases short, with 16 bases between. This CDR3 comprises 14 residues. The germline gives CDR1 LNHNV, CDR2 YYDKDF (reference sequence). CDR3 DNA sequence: TGTGCCACCTTTGACAGGACGAAGGACAATGAGCAGTTCTTC. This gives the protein CATFDRTKDNEQFF.

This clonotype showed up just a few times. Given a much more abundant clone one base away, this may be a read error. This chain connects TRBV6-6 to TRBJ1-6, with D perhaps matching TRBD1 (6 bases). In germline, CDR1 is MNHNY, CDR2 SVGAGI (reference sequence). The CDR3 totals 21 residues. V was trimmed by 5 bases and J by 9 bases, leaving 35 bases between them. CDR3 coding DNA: TGTGCCAGCAGTCTCCGTATACAGGGAATAATTCACCCCTCGTTAAGTTCACCCCTCCACTTT. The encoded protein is CASSLRIQGIIHPSLSSPLHF.

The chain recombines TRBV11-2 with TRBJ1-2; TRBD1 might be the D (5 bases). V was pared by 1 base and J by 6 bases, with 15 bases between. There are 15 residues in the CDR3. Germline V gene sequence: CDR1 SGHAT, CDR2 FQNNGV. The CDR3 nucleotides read TGTGCCAGCAGCTTAGTTAGCGGGACTTACAATGGCTACACCTTC. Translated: CASSLVSGTYNGYTF.

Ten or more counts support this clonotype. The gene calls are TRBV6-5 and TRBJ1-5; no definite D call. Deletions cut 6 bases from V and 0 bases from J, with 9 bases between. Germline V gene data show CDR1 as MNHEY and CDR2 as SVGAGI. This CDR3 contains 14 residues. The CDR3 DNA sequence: TGTGCCAGCAGCCCAGCATATAGCAATCAGCCCCAGCATTTT. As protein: CASSPAYSNQPQHF.

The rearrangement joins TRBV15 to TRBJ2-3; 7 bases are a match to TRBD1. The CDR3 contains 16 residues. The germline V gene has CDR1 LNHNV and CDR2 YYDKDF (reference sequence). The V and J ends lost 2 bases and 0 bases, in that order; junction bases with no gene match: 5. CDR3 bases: TGTGCCACCAGCAGAATCTTACAGGGGAGCACAGATACGCAGTATTTT. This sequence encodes CATSRILQGSTDTQYF. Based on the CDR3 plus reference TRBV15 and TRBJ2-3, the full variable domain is DAMVIQNPRYQVTQFGKPVTLSCSQTLNHNVMYWYQQKSSQAPKLLFHYYDKDFNNEADTPDNFQSRRPNTSFCFLDIRSPGLGDTAMYLCATSRILQGSTDTQYFGPGTRLTVL.